This T cell receptor beta chain was observed in a study of shared clonotypes between healthy human individuals. Study-wide findings and caveats: Blood alone was sampled, and tissue repertoires likely differ.

Each sorted subset replicate got 200 ng genomic DNA, roughly 27,000 genomes. This table comes from immunoSEQ multiplex PCR, and its TCRdb copy is limited to in-frame clones, with some not included. The sample records more than 2,000,000 clones, over 85% being singletons. A remark on this clone: Its antigen is undetermined.

The TCR was taken from a man aged 18 to 29 in good health. Some clones in this sample may be carry-over from other donors' samples. Sample: naive CD4+ T cells from PBMCs. Noted subset: CD45RA+ positively selected.

The DNA of the CDR3 is TGCGCCAGCAGCTCCTCGGGGGAGGGCTACACCTTC. Protein sequence: CASSSSGEGYTF. This chain joins TRBV5-1 and TRBJ1-2, with D possibly matching TRBD1 (5 bases). Trimming cost V 3 bases and J 8 bases, with 11 bases left between them. The germline CDR1 and CDR2 sequences are SGHRS and YFSETQ. CDR3 length equals 12 residues.